This T cell receptor beta chain was obtained from a study of T-cell memory formation after mild COVID-19. Only a few counts were recorded for this clonotype. This CDR3 is built from 16 residues. The V segment lost 0 bases and the J segment 5 bases; nucleotides outside the gene matches: 4. The germline CDR1 and CDR2 sequences are SGHTA and FQGTGA. TCRdb recomputed calls from the 5' RACE reads with MiXCR, one row per CDR3 protein. The repertoire holds 450,000 to 650,000 distinct CDR3 sequences, with around 20% as singletons. V gene TRBV7-3 combines with J gene TRBJ2-1; 10 bases map to TRBD2. This TCR was recovered from an adult woman who had mild COVID-19 (a few samples of this study predate the infection). Cell type and time point are not known. Material: PBMCs or a T cell subset sorted from them (not recorded which). As DNA, the CDR3 is TGTGCCAGCAGCTTAACGACTAGCGGGCTAAACAATGAGCAGTTCTTC. Amino acid sequence: CASSLTTSGLNNEQFF.